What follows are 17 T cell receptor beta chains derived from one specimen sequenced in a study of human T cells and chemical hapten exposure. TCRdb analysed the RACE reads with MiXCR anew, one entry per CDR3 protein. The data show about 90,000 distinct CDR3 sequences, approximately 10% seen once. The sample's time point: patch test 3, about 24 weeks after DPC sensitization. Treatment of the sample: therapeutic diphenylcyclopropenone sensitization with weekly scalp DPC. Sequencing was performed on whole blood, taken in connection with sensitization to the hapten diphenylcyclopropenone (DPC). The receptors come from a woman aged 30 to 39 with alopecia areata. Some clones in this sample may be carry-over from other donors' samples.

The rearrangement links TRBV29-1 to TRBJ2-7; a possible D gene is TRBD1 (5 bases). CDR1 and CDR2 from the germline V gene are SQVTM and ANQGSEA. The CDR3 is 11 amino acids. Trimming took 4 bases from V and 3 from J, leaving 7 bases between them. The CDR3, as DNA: TGCAGCGTTGGCAGGGTCTACGAGCAGTACGTC. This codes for CSVGRVYEQYV.

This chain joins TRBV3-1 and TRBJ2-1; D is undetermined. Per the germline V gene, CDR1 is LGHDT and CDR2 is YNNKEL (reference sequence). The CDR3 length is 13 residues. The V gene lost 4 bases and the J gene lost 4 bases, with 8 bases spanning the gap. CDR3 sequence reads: CASSRAVYNEQFF. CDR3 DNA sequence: TGTGCCAGCAGCCGGGCCGTGTACAATGAGCAGTTCTTC.

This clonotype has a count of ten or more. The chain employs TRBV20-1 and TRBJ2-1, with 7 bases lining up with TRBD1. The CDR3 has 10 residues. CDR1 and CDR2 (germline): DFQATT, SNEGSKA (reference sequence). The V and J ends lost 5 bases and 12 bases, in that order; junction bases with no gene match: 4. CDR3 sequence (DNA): TGCAGTGCTCCTGACAGGGTGCAGTTCTTC. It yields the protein CSAPDRVQFF.

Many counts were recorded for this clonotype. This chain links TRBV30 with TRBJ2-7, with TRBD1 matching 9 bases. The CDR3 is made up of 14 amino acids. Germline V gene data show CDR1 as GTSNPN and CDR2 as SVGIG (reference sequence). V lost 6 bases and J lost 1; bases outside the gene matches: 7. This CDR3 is CACLRGTGSYEQYV. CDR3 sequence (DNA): TGTGCCTGCCTGAGAGGGACAGGGTCCTACGAGCAGTACGTC.

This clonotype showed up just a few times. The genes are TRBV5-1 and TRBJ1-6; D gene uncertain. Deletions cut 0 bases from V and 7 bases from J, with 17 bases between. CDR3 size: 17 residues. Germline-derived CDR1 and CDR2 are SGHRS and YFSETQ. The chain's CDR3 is CASSLAGGASMNSPLHF. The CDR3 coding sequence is TGCGCCAGCAGCTTGGCCGGAGGAGCAAGTATGAATTCACCCCTCCACTTT.

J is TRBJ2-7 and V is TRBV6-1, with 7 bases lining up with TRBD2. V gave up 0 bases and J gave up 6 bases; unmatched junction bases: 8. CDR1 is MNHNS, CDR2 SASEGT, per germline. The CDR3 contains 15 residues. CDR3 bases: TGTGCCAGCAGTGAAGCGCGCGGGAGTCGATCCGAGCAGTACGTC. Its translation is CASSEARGSRSEQYV.

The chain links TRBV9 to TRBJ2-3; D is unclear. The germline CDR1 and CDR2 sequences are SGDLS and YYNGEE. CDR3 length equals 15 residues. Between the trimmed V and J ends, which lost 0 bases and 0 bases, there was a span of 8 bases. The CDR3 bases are TGTGCCAGCAGCGTAGGTCCATCTAGCACAGATACGCAGTATTTT. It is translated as CASSVGPSSTDTQYF. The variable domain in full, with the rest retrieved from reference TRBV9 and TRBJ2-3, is DSGVTQTPKHLITATGQRVTLRCSPRSGDLSVYWYQQSLDQGLQFLIQYYNGEERAKGNILERFSAQQFPDLHSELNLSSLELGDSALYFCASSVGPSSTDTQYFGPGTRLTVL.

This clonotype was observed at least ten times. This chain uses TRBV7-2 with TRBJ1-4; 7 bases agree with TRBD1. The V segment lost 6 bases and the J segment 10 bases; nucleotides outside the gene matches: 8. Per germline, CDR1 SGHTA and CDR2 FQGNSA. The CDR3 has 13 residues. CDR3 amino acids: CASSTQQGRKLFF. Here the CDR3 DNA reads TGTGCCAGCAGTACTCAACAGGGGAGAAAACTGTTTTTT.

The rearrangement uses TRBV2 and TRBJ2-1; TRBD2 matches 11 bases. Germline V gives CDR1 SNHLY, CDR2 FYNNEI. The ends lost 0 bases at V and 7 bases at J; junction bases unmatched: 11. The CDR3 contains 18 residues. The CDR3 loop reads CASSEALQVAGGRNEQFF. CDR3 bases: TGTGCCAGCAGTGAAGCGCTTCAAGTAGCGGGAGGGCGGAATGAGCAGTTCTTC.

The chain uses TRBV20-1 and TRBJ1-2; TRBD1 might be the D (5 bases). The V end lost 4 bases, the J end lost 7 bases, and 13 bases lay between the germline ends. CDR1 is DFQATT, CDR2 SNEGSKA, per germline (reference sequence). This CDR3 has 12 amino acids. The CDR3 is CSAIPSGGGYTF. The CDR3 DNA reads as TGCAGTGCTATACCTAGTGGGGGTGGCTACACCTTC.

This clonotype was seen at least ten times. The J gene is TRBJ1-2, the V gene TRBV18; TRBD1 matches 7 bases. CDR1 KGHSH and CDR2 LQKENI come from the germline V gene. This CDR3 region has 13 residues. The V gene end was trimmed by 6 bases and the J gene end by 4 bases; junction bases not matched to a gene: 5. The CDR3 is CASSPDRAYGYTF. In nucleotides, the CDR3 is TGTGCCAGCTCCCCCGACAGGGCCTATGGCTACACCTTC.

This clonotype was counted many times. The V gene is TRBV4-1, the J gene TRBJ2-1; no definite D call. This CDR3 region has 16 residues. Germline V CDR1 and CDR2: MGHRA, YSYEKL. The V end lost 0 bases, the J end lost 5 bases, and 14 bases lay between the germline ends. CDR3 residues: CASSQDFQAAHNEQFF. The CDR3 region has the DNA TGCGCCAGCAGCCAAGATTTCCAGGCCGCCCACAATGAGCAGTTCTTC.

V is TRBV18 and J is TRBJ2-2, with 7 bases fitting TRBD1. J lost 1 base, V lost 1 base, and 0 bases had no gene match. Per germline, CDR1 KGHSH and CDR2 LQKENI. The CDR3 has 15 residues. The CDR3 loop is CASSPRTGNTGELFF. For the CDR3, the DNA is TGTGCCAGCTCACCACGGACAGGGAACACCGGGGAGCTGTTTTTT. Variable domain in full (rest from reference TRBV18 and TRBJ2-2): NAGVMQNPRHLVRRRGQEARLRCSPMKGHSHVYWYRQLPEEGLKFMVYLQKENIIDESGMPKERFSAEFPKEGPSILRIQQVVRGDSAAYFCASSPRTGNTGELFFGEGSRLTVL.

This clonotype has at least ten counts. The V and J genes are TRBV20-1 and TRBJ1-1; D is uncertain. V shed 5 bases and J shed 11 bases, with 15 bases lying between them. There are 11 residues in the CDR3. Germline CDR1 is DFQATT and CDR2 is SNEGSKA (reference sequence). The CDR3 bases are TGCAGTGCTGTCGGTACCATCGACGCTTTCTTT. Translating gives CSAVGTIDAFF.

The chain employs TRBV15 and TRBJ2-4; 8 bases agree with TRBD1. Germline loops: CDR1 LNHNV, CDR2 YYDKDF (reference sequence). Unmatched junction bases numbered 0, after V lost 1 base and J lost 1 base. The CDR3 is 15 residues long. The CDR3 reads CATSRGQGAKNIQYF. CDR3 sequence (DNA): TGTGCCACCAGCAGAGGACAGGGGGCCAAAAACATTCAGTACTTC.

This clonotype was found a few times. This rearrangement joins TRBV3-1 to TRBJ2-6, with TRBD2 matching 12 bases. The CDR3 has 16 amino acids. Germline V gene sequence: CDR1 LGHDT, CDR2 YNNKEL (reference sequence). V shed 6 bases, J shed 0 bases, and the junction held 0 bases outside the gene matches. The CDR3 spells CASRTSGGSGANVLTF. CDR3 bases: TGTGCCAGCAGGACTAGCGGGGGCTCTGGGGCCAACGTCCTGACTTTC.

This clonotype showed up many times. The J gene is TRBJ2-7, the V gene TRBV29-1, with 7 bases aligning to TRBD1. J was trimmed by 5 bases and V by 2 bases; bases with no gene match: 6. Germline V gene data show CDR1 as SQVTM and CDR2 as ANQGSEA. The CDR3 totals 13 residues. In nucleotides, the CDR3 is TGCAGCGTTGAACCCACCGACAGGGACGAGCAGTACGTC. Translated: CSVEPTDRDEQYV.